This TCR beta chain is drawn from a study of cytotoxic CD8 clonotypes in ibrutinib-treated CLL. V was trimmed by 2 bases and J by 1 base, leaving 11 bases between them. CDR1 SGHDN and CDR2 FVKESK come from the germline V gene. The CDR3 consists of 15 residues. Sequenced by immunoSEQ multiplex PCR; TCRdb stores in-frame clones only, minus some. The sample lists 130,000 to 150,000 clones, 79% occurring once. Here the sequenced sample was PBMCs, taken after 12 months of ibrutinib treatment. This TCR was sampled from a human donor with chronic lymphocytic leukemia. This chain joins TRBV14 and TRBJ1-1; weak D call: TRBD1 (5 bases). In DNA, the CDR3 is TGTGCCAGCAGCCAACGGGGGTTGGGGAACACTGAAGCTTTCTTT. Translating gives CASSQRGLGNTEAFF. The whole variable domain, filled in from reference TRBV14 and TRBJ1-1, reads EAGVTQFPSHSVIEKGQTVTLRCDPISGHDNLYWYRRVMGKEIKFLLHFVKESKQDESGMPNNRFLAERTGGTYSTLKVQPAELEDSGVYFCASSQRGLGNTEAFFGQGTRLTVV.